This record concerns one T cell receptor beta chain sequence. Its antigen is not known. This sample was included in a study of blood T cells in healthy people across ages. General observations from the study: Estimates based on one million T cells were treated as lower bounds.

V was clipped by 3 bases and J by 5 bases; unmatched bases: 10. Germline loops: CDR1 LGHNA, CDR2 YNFKEQ. This CDR3 is built from 16 residues. The second PCR ran roughly 7 to 12 cycles with a sample-barcoded 5' primer and J-beta primers. TCRdb passed the 5' RACE reads through MiXCR, listing each CDR3 protein once. The sample consists of 1.2 million to 1.5 million distinct CDR3 sequences, roughly 64% of them appearing once. The rearrangement links TRBV4-2 to TRBJ2-3; 8 bases line up with TRBD1. This clonotype was obtained from a man younger than 35 in good health. Sequencing was carried out using blood. CDR3 residues: CASSQDPQGAGDTQYF. The CDR3 DNA reads as TGTGCCAGCAGCCAGGATCCTCAGGGGGCGGGAGATACGCAGTATTTT.